A single sample gave rise to the 20 T cell receptor beta chains below, sequenced in a study of a mutant IDH1 vaccine in newly diagnosed glioma. These receptors lack a known antigen. The table came from immunoSEQ multiplex PCR; TCRdb's copy has only in-frame clones and leaves some out. This table has around 66,000 clones, roughly 80% appearing once. As to time point: week 11, during vaccination. Topical imiquimod was applied with each vaccine dose, which held 300 ug of mutant IDH1 20-mer peptide. The material was PBMCs, obtained from a glioma patient whose treatment included an IDH1 peptide vaccine. These receptor sequences come from a man between 50 and 59 years old with glioma.

This chain links TRBV2 with TRBJ2-2; tentative D call: TRBD1 (6 bases). Trimming left V 8 bases short and J 0 bases short, with 13 bases between. Germline CDR1 SNHLY, CDR2 FYNNEI. The CDR3 consists of 15 residues. The CDR3 loop reads CASLNGQTNTGELFF. The CDR3 coding sequence is TGTGCCAGCCTTAATGGACAGACGAACACCGGGGAGCTGTTTTTT.

This chain uses TRBV28 with TRBJ1-5, with 7 bases matching TRBD1. The V and J ends lost 5 bases and 2 bases, in that order; junction bases with no gene match: 3. The CDR3 totals 14 residues. Germline lookup yields CDR1 MDHEN and CDR2 SYDVKM. CDR3 bases: TGTGCCAGCAGTATCGGGACAGGCAATCAGCCCCAGCATTTT. This codes for CASSIGTGNQPQHF.

The CDR3, as DNA: TGTGCCAGCAGCCTAGACAGTCTTTATGGCTACACCTTC. It codes for CASSLDSLYGYTF. The chain recombines TRBV7-9 with TRBJ1-2; the D gene is possibly TRBD1 (5 bases). Trimming took off 5 bases at V and 5 bases at J, with 12 bases between the two ends. The CDR3 runs 13 residues. From germline, CDR1 is SEHNR and CDR2 FQNEAQ (reference sequence).

Comments on this clone: Mismatch with germline at one junction end may stem from a read error. The chain links TRBV2 to TRBJ2-3, with 9 bases fitting TRBD2. This CDR3 is 15 amino acids long. CDR1 is SNHLY and CDR2 is FYNNEI in the germline V gene. The CDR3 region is CASSKAGGGLDTQYF. The CDR3, as DNA: TGTGCCAGCAGTAAAGCGGGGGGCGGTCTAGATACGCAGTATTTT. The whole variable domain, filled in from reference TRBV2 and TRBJ2-3, reads EPEVTQTPSHQVTQMGQEVILRCVPISNHLYFYWYRQILGQKVEFLVSFYNNEISEKSEIFDDQFSVERPDGSNFTLKIRSTKLEDSAMYFCASSKAGGGLDTQYFGPGTRLTVL.

The chain has TRBV7-8 and TRBJ2-7; D is uncertain. This CDR3 has 14 amino acids. Germline assignment: CDR1 SGHVS and CDR2 FQNEAQ. V was trimmed by 5 bases and J by 2 bases, leaving 13 bases between them. This CDR3 reads CASSPRRIPYEQYF. The CDR3 bases are TGTGCCAGCAGCCCTAGGCGAATTCCCTACGAGCAGTACTTC.

The chain employs TRBV10-3 and TRBJ1-2; TRBD1 agrees at 9 bases. The germline V gene encodes CDR1 ENHRY and CDR2 SYGVKD. V lost 6 bases to trimming and J lost 2 bases; unmatched junction nucleotides: 4. The CDR3 consists of 14 residues. The CDR3 spells CAIRSQGANYGYTF. In nucleotides, the CDR3 is TGTGCCATCAGATCACAGGGGGCAAACTATGGCTACACCTTC.

The chain is built from TRBV27 and TRBJ2-7; 10 bases fit TRBD1. Germline values: CDR1 MNHEY, CDR2 SMNVEV (reference sequence). The V segment lost 8 bases and the J segment 2 bases; nucleotides outside the gene matches: 6. The CDR3 contains 14 residues. The CDR3: CASATGTGAYEQYF. CDR3 nucleotides: TGTGCCAGCGCCACCGGGACAGGGGCCTACGAGCAGTACTTC.

This sequence joins TRBV10-3 and TRBJ2-1; possibly TRBD2 for D (7 bases). The CDR3 is 16 residues long. Between the trimmed V and J ends, which lost 4 bases and 9 bases, there was a span of 22 bases. Germline V gives CDR1 ENHRY, CDR2 SYGVKD. CDR3 region: CAISGGGGGGLGEQFF. The CDR3 DNA is TGTGCCATCAGTGGGGGGGGCGGAGGAGGATTGGGTGAGCAGTTCTTC.

This chain links TRBV2 with TRBJ2-2; TRBD1 might be the D (6 bases). CDR1 and CDR2 from the germline V gene are SNHLY and FYNNEI. The germline V and J ends were trimmed by 7 bases and 2 bases, with 14 bases remaining between them. The CDR3 covers 15 residues. The chain's CDR3 is CASKRTVANTGELFF. The CDR3 nucleotides read TGTGCCAGCAAACGGACAGTAGCCAACACCGGGGAGCTGTTTTTT.

This chain links TRBV4-3 with TRBJ2-3; no clear D. V was pared by 0 bases and J by 0 bases, with 13 bases between. This CDR3 is built from 17 residues. Per the germline V gene, CDR1 is LGHNA and CDR2 is YSLEER. In DNA form, the CDR3 reads TGCGCCAGCAGCCAAGATCGCGGCTTTGCTAGCACAGATACGCAGTATTTT. This translates into CASSQDRGFASTDTQYF.

This chain joins TRBV11-1 and TRBJ2-2; D is perhaps TRBD2 (6 bases). V dropped 5 bases and J dropped 1 base, with 11 bases sitting between them. The CDR3 spans 15 residues. The germline gives CDR1 SGHAT, CDR2 FQDESV (reference sequence). This chain's CDR3 is CASSLLARNTGELFF. DNA for the CDR3: TGTGCCAGCAGCCTCCTAGCGAGGAACACCGGGGAGCTGTTTTTT.

The chain is built from TRBV10-3 and TRBJ2-1, with D uncertain. Germline V gene data show CDR1 as ENHRY and CDR2 as SYGVKD. V lost 3 bases to trimming and J lost 3 bases, with 3 bases between them. This CDR3 contains 12 residues. The CDR3 region is CAISDFYNEQFF. DNA of the CDR3: TGTGCCATCAGTGACTTCTACAATGAGCAGTTCTTC.

This clone has only one observation. This sequence joins TRBV10-3 and TRBJ2-3; no reliable D call. Germline V CDR1 and CDR2: ENHRY, SYGVKD. This CDR3 region has 14 residues. V was pared by 0 bases and J by 2 bases, with 6 bases between. CDR3 DNA sequence: TGTGCCATCAGTGAGTCCCCCCCCACAGATACGCAGTATTTT. Translated: CAISESPPTDTQYF.

The chain joins TRBV5-6 to TRBJ2-1; no firm D call. The CDR3 is 14 residues long. Trimming shortened V by 5 bases and J by 0 bases, and 9 bases separated the two germline ends. Per germline, CDR1 SGHDT and CDR2 YYEEEE. The CDR3, as DNA: TGTGCCAGCAGGAGTCGAAGCTCCTACAATGAGCAGTTCTTC. This gives the protein CASRSRSSYNEQFF.

The CDR3 region is CASSLYSPEDSPLHF. In DNA form, the CDR3 reads TGTGCCAGCAGCTTATATAGCCCAGAGGACTCACCCCTCCACTTT. The V gene is TRBV7-9, the J gene TRBJ1-6; D is undetermined. The length of the CDR3 is 15 residues. CDR1 is SEHNR and CDR2 is FQNEAQ in the germline V gene (reference sequence). V was cut by 2 bases and J by 10 bases, with 15 bases left in between.

The genes are TRBV6-1 and TRBJ1-1, with a tentative D call TRBD1 (6 bases). CDR3 length: 15 amino acids. Looked up from germline, CDR1 is MNHNS and CDR2 is SASEGT. The V and J ends lost 1 base and 5 bases respectively, with 14 bases between them. The CDR3, as DNA: TGTGCCAGCAGTGAAGTCGACAGGCGGGGGACTGAAGCTTTCTTT. Translating it yields CASSEVDRRGTEAFF.

The CDR3 is CASSQQDREDGYTF. The CDR3 DNA reads as TGTGCCAGCAGCCAACAGGACAGGGAGGATGGCTACACCTTC. This rearrangement joins TRBV7-9 to TRBJ1-2; 8 bases align to TRBD1. Germline loops: CDR1 SEHNR, CDR2 FQNEAQ (reference sequence). The CDR3 runs to 14 residues. V lost 5 bases, J lost 6 bases, and 8 bases stayed unmatched.

The J gene is TRBJ2-5, the V gene TRBV14; D may be TRBD2 (5 bases). Germline CDR1 reads SGHDN; CDR2 reads FVKESK. With 1 base removed from V and 5 bases from J, the gap between germline ends came to 8 bases. The CDR3 runs to 13 residues. CDR3 residues: CASSQGGWETQYF. CDR3 nucleotides: TGTGCCAGCAGCCAAGGAGGGTGGGAGACCCAGTACTTC.

V and J are TRBV18 and TRBJ2-1; no clear D gene. Germline loops: CDR1 KGHSH, CDR2 LQKENI. The CDR3 contains 15 residues. V lost 0 bases and J lost 6, with 12 bases in between. The CDR3 here is CASSPPGRVINEQFF. The DNA for the CDR3 is TGTGCCAGCTCACCACCGGGAAGGGTAATCAATGAGCAGTTCTTC.

This sequence joins TRBV9 and TRBJ2-5, with 7 bases aligning to TRBD2. The CDR3 length is 16 residues. The V gene's germline CDR1 is SGDLS and CDR2 YYNGEE. V dropped 4 bases and J dropped 0; count of bases not matched to a gene: 9. The DNA of the CDR3 is TGTGCCAGCAGCCGGTTAAAAGCGGGGTACCAAGAGACCCAGTACTTC. Translating it yields CASSRLKAGYQETQYF.